What follows describes a single T cell receptor beta chain. CDR3 length: 14 residues. Trimming removed 4 bases from V and 2 bases from J, with 10 bases in between. Germline loops: CDR1 SGHNT, CDR2 YYREEE (reference sequence). Sequencing used immunoSEQ multiplex PCR; TCRdb keeps in-frame clones, though not all of them. Of approximately 210,000 clones in the sample, around 88% were seen once. This record belongs to a study of cytomegalovirus exposure and HLA in healthy donors. The sequencing sample was made of PBMCs. The TCR sequence derives from a woman aged 18-29 years in good health and CMV-seronegative. V usage is TRBV5-4 and J usage is TRBJ1-3; TRBD1 might be the D (6 bases). DNA for the CDR3: TGTGCCAGCAGCACCGGGACAACTGGAAACACCATATATTTT. Translation gives CASSTGTTGNTIYF.